This TCR beta chain came from a study of blood T cell repertoires in COVID-19. Across the whole study: The study drew acute and convalescent COVID-19 samples from the United States, Italy and Spain. From T cells, B-cell-depleted T cells, or PBMCs came the material, which was cDNA or gDNA.

In the authors' methods: Reference gene primer amplification gave estimated nucleated cell counts. Profiled with immunoSEQ multiplex PCR; TCRdb holds only in-frame clones, not every one. From that table come the V and J calls and clone size; the DNA was used to work out D and trimming. Of approximately 260,000 clones in the sample, approximately 88% were seen once. The CDR3 totals 14 residues. Per germline, CDR1 LNHDA and CDR2 SQIVND (reference sequence). V trimming: 10 bases; J trimming: 2 bases; junction bases outside the gene matches: 7. Source material: PBMCs or T cells enriched from blood (not recorded which). The sequence came from a woman in her forties with acute COVID-19. The V gene is TRBV19, the J gene TRBJ2-2, with 7 nucleotides matching TRBD1. The CDR3 nucleotides are TGTGCCACCAAGGGGGCGCGAAACACCGGGGAGCTGTTTTTT. Translation gives CATKGARNTGELFF.